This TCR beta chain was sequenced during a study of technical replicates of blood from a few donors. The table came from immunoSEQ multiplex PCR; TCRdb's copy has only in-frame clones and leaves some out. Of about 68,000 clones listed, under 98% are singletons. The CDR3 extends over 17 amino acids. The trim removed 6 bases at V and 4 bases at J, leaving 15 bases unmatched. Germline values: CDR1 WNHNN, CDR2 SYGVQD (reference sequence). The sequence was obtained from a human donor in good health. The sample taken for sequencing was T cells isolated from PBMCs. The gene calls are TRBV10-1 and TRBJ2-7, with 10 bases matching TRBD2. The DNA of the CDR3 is TGCGCCAGCAGCGACGACAGGGGCGAAGCGGGAGGGTACGAGCAGTACTTC. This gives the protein CASSDDRGEAGGYEQYF.